Below are 25 T cell receptor beta chains sequenced from a single sample in a study of technical replicates of blood from a few donors. Generated by immunoSEQ multiplex PCR, the TCRdb table keeps only in-frame clones and is missing some. This table has 65,000 to 90,000 clones, roughly 90% appearing once. Sequencing was done on a sample of T cells isolated from PBMCs. These TCRs come from a human donor in good health.

This rearrangement joins TRBV28 to TRBJ2-3, with a possible D match to TRBD1 (6 bases). The V end lost 6 bases, the J end lost 3 bases, and 16 bases lay between the germline ends. CDR1 is MDHEN, CDR2 SYDVKM, per germline. The CDR3 has 15 residues. The CDR3 here is CASSPQIDRTDTQYF. The CDR3 coding sequence is TGTGCCAGCAGCCCCCAAATAGACAGGACAGATACGCAGTATTTT.

The chain couples TRBV5-4 to TRBJ1-2; 9 bases agree with TRBD1. Germline V gene data show CDR1 as SGHNT and CDR2 as YYREEE (reference sequence). The CDR3 is 14 residues long. V was clipped by 6 bases and J by 1 base; unmatched bases: 4. The chain's CDR3 is CASNTGGDNYGYTF. The CDR3 coding sequence is TGTGCCAGCAATACAGGGGGCGATAACTATGGCTACACCTTC.

The J gene is TRBJ2-3, the V gene TRBV5-4; D is perhaps TRBD2 (6 bases). The CDR3 has 14 residues. Trimming pared 2 bases from V and 2 bases from J, leaving 9 bases between. Germline V gene sequence: CDR1 SGHNT, CDR2 YYREEE (reference sequence). CDR3 sequence (DNA): TGTGCCAGCAGCTTCGGGGGATTCACAGATACGCAGTATTTT. Amino acid sequence: CASSFGGFTDTQYF. Full variable domain (remainder filled in from reference TRBV5-4 and TRBJ2-3): ETGVTQSPTHLIKTRGQQVTLRCSSQSGHNTVSWYQQALGQGPQFIFQYYREEENGRGNFPPRFSGLQFPNYSSELNVNALELDDSALYLCASSFGGFTDTQYFGPGTRLTVL.

The genes are TRBV10-3 and TRBJ2-3; 9 nucleotides agree with TRBD1. Germline CDR1 ENHRY, CDR2 SYGVKD. This CDR3 region has 20 residues. V lost 6 bases and J lost 0; bases outside the gene matches: 19. The CDR3 loop reads CAIRDLGQGGSLSSTDTQYF. The CDR3 region has the DNA TGTGCCATCAGGGACCTGGGACAGGGAGGCTCCCTTTCTAGCACAGATACGCAGTATTTT.

The V and J genes are TRBV15 and TRBJ2-3, with 7 bases fitting TRBD2. Germline CDR1 LNHNV, CDR2 YYDKDF (reference sequence). V trimming: 4 bases; J trimming: 2 bases; junction bases outside the gene matches: 6. This CDR3 has 15 amino acids. The CDR3 sequence: CATSKLAEVTDTQYF. In DNA, the CDR3 is TGTGCCACCAGCAAGCTAGCGGAAGTCACAGATACGCAGTATTTT.

The chain employs TRBV6-5 and TRBJ2-3; weak D call: TRBD2 (6 bases). This CDR3 has 16 residues. Germline loops: CDR1 MNHEY, CDR2 SVGAGI. V lost 0 bases and J lost 5, with 15 bases in between. The CDR3 reads CASSYSAFTGGDTQYF. CDR3 DNA: TGTGCCAGCAGTTACTCCGCATTCACCGGGGGAGATACGCAGTATTTT.

This sequence joins TRBV28 and TRBJ1-1; 8 positions agree with TRBD1. The CDR3 covers 15 residues. Germline values: CDR1 MDHEN, CDR2 SYDVKM. J lost 5 bases, V lost 4 bases, and 9 bases had no gene match. CDR3 residues: CASSSPGQEWTEAFF. CDR3 sequence (DNA): TGTGCCAGCAGTTCCCCGGGACAGGAATGGACTGAAGCTTTCTTT.

This chain links TRBV18 with TRBJ2-1, with D maybe TRBD2 (6 bases). V lost 6 bases, J lost 2 bases, and 11 bases lay in between. Per germline, CDR1 KGHSH and CDR2 LQKENI. This CDR3 is 14 amino acids long. CDR3 coding DNA: TGTGCCAGCTCTTGGCGGGATACCTACAATGAGCAGTTCTTC. This translates into CASSWRDTYNEQFF.

This rearrangement joins TRBV28 to TRBJ1-1; D is unclear. V lost 6 bases and J lost 0, with 2 bases in between. This CDR3 region has 11 residues. Germline V lookup: CDR1 MDHEN, CDR2 SYDVKM. Here the CDR3 DNA reads TGTGCCAGCAGCATGAACACTGAAGCTTTCTTT. Protein product: CASSMNTEAFF.

The chain is built from TRBV27 and TRBJ1-1, with 10 bases fitting TRBD1. CDR1 is MNHEY, CDR2 SMNVEV, per germline (reference sequence). The V gene end was trimmed by 5 bases and the J gene end by 8 bases; junction bases not matched to a gene: 5. This CDR3 is built from 13 residues. The CDR3, as DNA: TGTGCCAGCAGTCGCTCGACAGGGGGCGAAGCTTTCTTT. This gives the protein CASSRSTGGEAFF.

V gene TRBV30 combines with J gene TRBJ2-5; 7 bases fit TRBD2. The CDR3 consists of 15 residues. V was clipped by 2 bases and J by 4 bases; unmatched bases: 10. Germline CDR1 reads GTSNPN; CDR2 reads SVGIG (reference sequence). CDR3 amino acids: CAWSPGRANGETQYF. DNA for the CDR3: TGTGCCTGGAGTCCAGGGAGGGCTAACGGAGAGACCCAGTACTTC. The full variable domain, rest sourced from reference TRBV30 and TRBJ2-5, is SQTIHQWPATLVQPVGSPLSLECTVEGTSNPNLYWYRQAAGRGLQLLFYSVGIGQISSEVPQNLSASRPQDRQFILSSKKLLLSDSGFYLCAWSPGRANGETQYFGPGTRLLVL.

This clone was counted once. The DNA for the CDR3 is TGTGCCAGCAGCTTAGAAAGGGGCGAGCAGTACTTC. Amino acid sequence: CASSLERGEQYF. The genes are TRBV13 and TRBJ2-7, with TRBD1 as a possible D gene (5 bases). The CDR3 sequence is 12 residues long. Germline lookup yields CDR1 PRHDT and CDR2 FYEKMQ (reference sequence). Trimming removed 1 base from V and 6 bases from J, with 7 bases in between.

The V gene is TRBV10-3, the J gene TRBJ2-3; tentatively, D is TRBD1 (5 bases). Per the germline V gene, CDR1 is ENHRY and CDR2 is SYGVKD. The CDR3 consists of 18 residues. V lost 0 bases, J lost 0 bases, and 16 bases lay in between. The CDR3 DNA reads as TGTGCCATCAGTGAGTCGGGGCCACCGTACCTTAGCACAGATACGCAGTATTTT. Translated, it gives CAISESGPPYLSTDTQYF.

The chain combines TRBV6-1 with TRBJ2-3; TRBD2 agrees at 12 bases. The CDR3 covers 14 residues. The germline V gene has CDR1 MNHNS and CDR2 SASEGT. Unmatched junction bases numbered 1, after V lost 6 bases and J lost 3 bases. The CDR3 here is CASRTSGGTDTQYF. In DNA form, the CDR3 reads TGTGCCAGCAGGACTAGCGGGGGTACAGATACGCAGTATTTT.

This clone was seen once. The chain combines TRBV25-1 with TRBJ2-2; D ambiguous. The germline V and J ends were trimmed by 6 bases and 0 bases, with 14 bases remaining between them. CDR1 is MGHDK and CDR2 is SYGVNS in the germline V gene. The CDR3 runs to 16 residues. The CDR3 DNA sequence: TGTGCCAGCAGAGGCGTAGTCACAGCGAACACCGGGGAGCTGTTTTTT. This translates into CASRGVVTANTGELFF.

V usage is TRBV10-1 and J usage is TRBJ2-3; possibly TRBD1 for D (5 bases). Trimming took off 2 bases at V and 5 bases at J, with 11 bases between the two ends. The germline V gene encodes CDR1 WNHNN and CDR2 SYGVQD (reference sequence). The CDR3 has 14 residues. The CDR3, as DNA: TGCGCCAGCAGTGAGATCCAGGGTAAAGATACGCAGTATTTT. It is translated as CASSEIQGKDTQYF.

The rearrangement links TRBV7-6 to TRBJ2-6; tentatively, D is TRBD2 (6 bases). Trimming stripped 4 bases from V and 0 bases from J, with 25 bases between. The germline V gene has CDR1 SGHVS and CDR2 FNYEAQ. The CDR3 covers 21 residues. CDR3 coding DNA: TGTGCCAGCAGCTCACTTACTTTCCCGGGCCCTAGCGACTCTGGGGCCAACGTCCTGACTTTC. This gives the protein CASSSLTFPGPSDSGANVLTF.

This clone came up once. The chain couples TRBV28 to TRBJ2-2; TRBD1 matches 7 bases. CDR1 and CDR2 from the germline V gene are MDHEN and SYDVKM. V shed 6 bases, J shed 5 bases, and the junction held 12 bases outside the gene matches. The CDR3 totals 16 residues. CDR3 residues: CASRKNSQGWTGELFF. CDR3 DNA: TGTGCCAGCAGGAAAAACTCACAGGGGTGGACCGGGGAGCTGTTTTTT.

The chain links TRBV18 to TRBJ1-2; D may be TRBD1 (6 bases). Germline lookup yields CDR1 KGHSH and CDR2 LQKENI. The V end lost 3 bases, the J end lost 3 bases, and 14 bases lay between the germline ends. There are 15 residues in the CDR3. The CDR3 here is CASSPGQGVDYGYTF. The CDR3 DNA reads TGTGCCAGCTCACCGGGACAAGGGGTCGACTATGGCTACACCTTC.

J is TRBJ2-3 and V is TRBV5-1; TRBD2 agrees at 12 bases. Trimming cost V 1 base and J 1 base; bases outside gene matches: 4. The CDR3 runs 17 residues. CDR1 and CDR2 (germline): SGHRS, YFSETQ. CDR3 loop: CASSLLTSGGGTDTQYF. In nucleotides, the CDR3 is TGCGCCAGCAGCTTGTTGACTAGCGGGGGCGGCACAGATACGCAGTATTTT.

The genes are TRBV18 and TRBJ1-1; 12 positions agree with TRBD1. The CDR3 is 18 amino acids. The germline V gene encodes CDR1 KGHSH and CDR2 LQKENI. J lost 1 base, V lost 6 bases, and 12 bases had no gene match. CDR3 loop: CASSPIPGQGAGNTEAFF. The CDR3 region has the DNA TGTGCCAGCTCGCCAATTCCGGGACAGGGGGCAGGGAACACTGAAGCTTTCTTT.

V usage is TRBV9 and J usage is TRBJ1-1; tentative D call: TRBD1 (5 bases). CDR3 length: 14 amino acids. CDR1 is SGDLS, CDR2 YYNGEE, per germline. Trimming cost V 0 bases and J 2 bases, with 8 bases left between them. As DNA, the CDR3 is TGTGCCAGCAGCGTAGAAGGGGCAAACACTGAAGCTTTCTTT. Its protein product is CASSVEGANTEAFF.

This chain links TRBV4-1 with TRBJ2-7, with TRBD2 identical over 7 bases. The germline V gene encodes CDR1 MGHRA and CDR2 YSYEKL. V was pared by 4 bases and J by 0 bases, with 6 bases of the junction left unmatched. The CDR3 has 15 amino acids. The chain's CDR3 is CASSPSWGGSYEQYF. CDR3 sequence (DNA): TGCGCCAGCAGCCCTTCCTGGGGGGGCTCCTACGAGCAGTACTTC.

The rearrangement links TRBV19 to TRBJ1-2; maybe TRBD1 (6 bases). Germline V gives CDR1 LNHDA, CDR2 SQIVND (reference sequence). Trimming removed 3 bases at V and 5 bases at J, with 22 bases between. The CDR3 contains 17 residues. The CDR3 reads CASSMMALDSRLYGYTF. In DNA form, the CDR3 reads TGTGCCAGTAGTATGATGGCTTTGGACAGCCGTTTATATGGCTACACCTTC. Filled out from reference TRBV19 and TRBJ1-2, the complete variable domain reads DGGITQSPKYLFRKEGQNVTLSCEQNLNHDAMYWYRQDPGQGLRLIYYSQIVNDFQKGDIAEGYSVSREKKESFPLTVTSAQKNPTAFYLCASSMMALDSRLYGYTFGSGTRLTVV.

The rearrangement links TRBV4-2 to TRBJ2-5, with 8 nucleotides matching TRBD2. CDR3 size: 16 residues. Trimming took 1 base from V and 5 from J; bases not matched to a gene: 9. Germline V gene sequence: CDR1 LGHNA, CDR2 YNFKEQ. Here the CDR3 reads CASSQGSTGGPETQYF. CDR3 in DNA: TGTGCCAGCAGCCAAGGTAGCACGGGAGGGCCGGAGACCCAGTACTTC.